A single sample gave rise to the 23 T cell receptor beta chains below, sequenced in a study of immune evolution from preneoplasia to lung adenocarcinoma. Clones were read by immunoSEQ multiplex PCR, and TCRdb kept only the in-frame ones, dropping some. The profile covers roughly 5,300 clones, with around 79% appearing a single time and roughly 7.2% taken by the ten largest. The sequenced sample was FFPE lung adenocarcinoma in situ tissue. The receptors were sampled from a person aged 55-80 years with lung adenocarcinoma.

This chain uses TRBV5-1 with TRBJ2-3; possibly TRBD2 for D (6 bases). Germline assignment: CDR1 SGHRS and CDR2 YFSETQ. The V end was cut by 4 bases, the J end by 2 bases, with 20 bases between. The CDR3 is made up of 17 amino acids. CDR3 in DNA: TGCGCCAGCAGCCTCCGGTCCCCCAGGGAGGCCACAGATACGCAGTATTTT. This encodes CASSLRSPREATDTQYF.

This chain joins TRBV2 and TRBJ2-1; TRBD2 matches 10 bases. Looked up from germline, CDR1 is SNHLY and CDR2 is FYNNEI. This CDR3 contains 14 residues. With 2 bases clipped from V and 7 bases from J, the junction kept 2 bases outside the gene matches. CDR3 nucleotide sequence: TGTGCCAGCAGTGAATTACTAGCGGGGAATGAGCAGTTCTTC. It translates to CASSELLAGNEQFF.

The chain couples TRBV4-2 to TRBJ2-7; 11 nucleotides agree with TRBD2. This CDR3 spans 15 amino acids. V shed 6 bases and J 3 bases; nucleotides not matched to a gene: 7. The germline gives CDR1 LGHNA, CDR2 YNFKEQ. CDR3 DNA: TGTGCCAGCAGTTCGACTAGCGGGGCAAACTACGAGCAGTACTTC. This gives the protein CASSSTSGANYEQYF.

V is TRBV4-3 and J is TRBJ1-1; a possible D gene is TRBD1 (5 bases). CDR3 length: 15 residues. V shed 4 bases and J shed 7 bases, with 19 bases lying between them. The V gene's germline CDR1 is LGHNA and CDR2 YSLEER. As DNA, the CDR3 is TGCGCCAGCAGCCGGGATGAGGGGAACTCCTTTGAAGCTTTCTTT. Its translation: CASSRDEGNSFEAFF.

V gene TRBV5-6 combines with J gene TRBJ2-5, with TRBD1 matching 9 bases. From germline, CDR1 is SGHDT and CDR2 YYEEEE. The CDR3 is 15 amino acids. V was pared by 3 bases and J by 4 bases, with 7 bases of the junction left unmatched. CDR3 DNA sequence: TGTGCCAGCAGCTACCCGGACAGGGGAGTAGAGACCCAGTACTTC. Protein: CASSYPDRGVETQYF.

The rearrangement uses TRBV9 and TRBJ1-3; D is uncertain. V dropped 2 bases and J dropped 2 bases, with 17 bases sitting between them. CDR3 length: 17 residues. CDR1 and CDR2 (germline): SGDLS, YYNGEE. CDR3 region: CASSVDRGGYAGNTIYF. The CDR3 nucleotides are TGTGCCAGCAGCGTCGACCGTGGAGGGTACGCTGGAAACACCATATATTTT.

The rearrangement joins TRBV10-2 to TRBJ2-1; 7 nucleotides agree with TRBD1. The CDR3 extends over 14 amino acids. Germline V gives CDR1 WSHSY, CDR2 SAAADI. J lost 7 bases, V lost 8 bases, and 11 bases had no gene match. For the CDR3, the DNA is TGCGCCAGCTCACAACAGGGGCCCCCTAATGAGCAGTTCTTC. This gives the protein CASSQQGPPNEQFF.

The chain carries TRBV28 and TRBJ1-1; tentatively, D is TRBD1 (6 bases). V lost 2 bases, J lost 14 bases, and 15 bases lay in between. Germline V gives CDR1 MDHEN, CDR2 SYDVKM. The CDR3 consists of 12 residues. The chain's CDR3 is CASSLEGGHRFF. CDR3 bases: TGTGCCAGCAGTTTAGAGGGGGGGCACCGGTTCTTT.

This chain links TRBV19 with TRBJ2-3, with 10 nucleotides matching TRBD1. The trim removed 9 bases at V and 4 bases at J, leaving 10 bases unmatched. The length of the CDR3 is 15 residues. Germline CDR1 LNHDA, CDR2 SQIVND (reference sequence). The CDR3 bases are TGTGCCAGCCAAGGACAGGGGGTTTGGGCAGATACGCAGTATTTT. It encodes CASQGQGVWADTQYF.

J is TRBJ1-3 and V is TRBV6-1; possible D gene TRBD1, 6 bases. CDR1 MNHNS and CDR2 SASEGT come from the germline V gene. V was clipped by 2 bases and J by 6 bases, with 14 bases between them. The CDR3 has 15 amino acids. The CDR3 nucleotides are TGTGCCAGCAGTGAAATAGGGGGGAGATTAAACACCATATATTTT. It translates to CASSEIGGRLNTIYF.

The chain joins TRBV5-4 to TRBJ2-1; possibly TRBD1 for D (5 bases). V gave up 7 bases and J gave up 7 bases, with 18 bases separating them. Germline V gene data show CDR1 as SGHNT and CDR2 as YYREEE (reference sequence). The CDR3 has 14 amino acids. The CDR3 DNA is TGTGCCAGCCGCTCGTGGGGCGCGGTTAATGAGCAGTTCTTC. As protein: CASRSWGAVNEQFF.

J is TRBJ2-3 and V is TRBV9; D possibly corresponds to TRBD1 (5 bases). Between the trimmed V and J ends, which lost 0 bases and 2 bases, there was a span of 10 bases. Germline CDR1 is SGDLS and CDR2 is YYNGEE. There are 15 residues in the CDR3. For the CDR3, the DNA is TGTGCCAGCAGCGTAGATGCAGGGAACACAGATACGCAGTATTTT. Amino acid sequence: CASSVDAGNTDTQYF.

The chain couples TRBV6-6 to TRBJ2-1; D call uncertain. V lost 5 bases, J lost 7 bases, and 6 bases lay in between. Germline V lookup: CDR1 MNHNY, CDR2 SVGAGI (reference sequence). The CDR3 is 11 residues long. The CDR3 bases are TGTGCCAGCAGTGTCCTAAATGAGCAGTTCTTC. Amino acids: CASSVLNEQFF.

This clone was seen a handful of times. This chain uses TRBV28 with TRBJ1-2, with TRBD1 as a possible D gene (6 bases). The CDR3 sequence is 13 residues long. With 6 bases removed from V and 4 bases from J, the gap between germline ends came to 12 bases. Germline CDR1 reads MDHEN; CDR2 reads SYDVKM. The CDR3 protein is CASSPTGTYGYTF. CDR3 sequence (DNA): TGTGCCAGCAGCCCGACAGGCACCTATGGCTACACCTTC.

The chain links TRBV9 to TRBJ1-2; the D gene is possibly TRBD1 (6 bases). The CDR3 runs 13 residues. CDR1 is SGDLS, CDR2 YYNGEE, per germline. The V and J ends lost 4 bases and 8 bases respectively, with 15 bases between them. CDR3 bases: TGTGCCAGCAGCCGCGGGGGGGCAGGAGGCTACACCTTC. Residues: CASSRGGAGGYTF.

The J gene is TRBJ1-2, the V gene TRBV15; weak D call: TRBD1 (5 bases). This CDR3 comprises 14 residues. Germline V gene lookup returns CDR1 LNHNV and CDR2 YYDKDF (reference sequence). The ends were cut back, 1 base at V and 3 bases at J, with 9 bases in the middle. The DNA for the CDR3 is TGTGCCACCAGCAGAGTTGGAGGGGACTATGGCTACACCTTC. This encodes CATSRVGGDYGYTF.

The chain uses TRBV4-3 and TRBJ2-1; 12 bases fit TRBD2. J was trimmed by 13 bases and V by 0 bases; bases with no gene match: 10. Per germline, CDR1 LGHNA and CDR2 YSLEER. The CDR3 spans 16 residues. CDR3 in DNA: TGCGCCAGCAGCCAAGAATATCGGACTAGCGGGGTTAGTCAGTTCTTC. Translating it yields CASSQEYRTSGVSQFF.

The chain carries TRBV5-5 and TRBJ1-4; 7 bases match TRBD1. The CDR3 covers 15 residues. V shed 4 bases, J shed 2 bases, and the junction held 5 bases outside the gene matches. The germline V gene encodes CDR1 SGHKS and CDR2 YYEKEE (reference sequence). The chain's CDR3 is CASSLGQPTNEKLFF. The CDR3 DNA reads as TGTGCCAGCAGCCTGGGACAGCCTACTAATGAAAAACTGTTTTTT.

CDR3 DNA sequence: TGTGCCAGCAGCTCCAGGGACCGGAACACTGAAGCTTTCTTT. Its protein product is CASSSRDRNTEAFF. The J gene is TRBJ1-1, the V gene TRBV5-4, with a tentative D call TRBD1 (5 bases). V was clipped by 3 bases and J by 1 base, with 10 bases between them. The CDR3 has 14 amino acids. Per germline, CDR1 SGHNT and CDR2 YYREEE (reference sequence). Variable domain in full (rest from reference TRBV5-4 and TRBJ1-1): ETGVTQSPTHLIKTRGQQVTLRCSSQSGHNTVSWYQQALGQGPQFIFQYYREEENGRGNFPPRFSGLQFPNYSSELNVNALELDDSALYLCASSSRDRNTEAFFGQGTRLTVV.

This chain connects TRBV27 to TRBJ2-6; no firm D call. Trimming took off 7 bases at V and 0 bases at J, with 7 bases between the two ends. The CDR3 loop spans 14 amino acids. The germline gives CDR1 MNHEY, CDR2 SMNVEV (reference sequence). CDR3 protein: CASKLFSGANVLTF. CDR3 sequence (DNA): TGTGCCAGCAAACTTTTCTCTGGGGCCAACGTCCTGACTTTC.

This clone was detected a few times. The V and J genes are TRBV29-1 and TRBJ1-2; D might be TRBD1 (6 bases). CDR1 and CDR2 (germline): SQVTM, ANQGSEA. There are 12 residues in the CDR3. V shed 1 base and J shed 8 bases, with 11 bases lying between them. The CDR3, as DNA: TGCAGCGTTGAAGGGGGGGGCGGAGGCTACACCTTC. It encodes CSVEGGGGGYTF.

The chain is built from TRBV4-3 and TRBJ1-3; D possibly corresponds to TRBD1 (5 bases). Looked up from germline, CDR1 is LGHNA and CDR2 is YSLEER. V was clipped by 0 bases and J by 0 bases, with 15 bases between them. CDR3 length: 18 residues. The CDR3 is CASSQDLRGWGSGNTIYF. CDR3 nucleotide sequence: TGCGCCAGCAGCCAAGATTTGAGGGGATGGGGCTCTGGAAACACCATATATTTT.

This sequence joins TRBV30 and TRBJ2-1; 14 bases are a match to TRBD2. V shed 2 bases and J 8 bases; nucleotides not matched to a gene: 5. This CDR3 spans 15 amino acids. Germline values: CDR1 GTSNPN, CDR2 SVGIG (reference sequence). The CDR3 DNA follows: TGTGCCTGGAGTCCGGGACTAGCGGGGGCGCATGAGCAGTTCTTC. As protein: CAWSPGLAGAHEQFF. Full variable domain (outside the CDR3, taken from reference TRBV30 and TRBJ2-1): SQTIHQWPATLVQPVGSPLSLECTVEGTSNPNLYWYRQAAGRGLQLLFYSVGIGQISSEVPQNLSASRPQDRQFILSSKKLLLSDSGFYLCAWSPGLAGAHEQFFGPGTRLTVL.